The following is a TCR beta chain sequence with its context. The sample comes from a study of blood T cell repertoires in COVID-19. Deletions cut 5 bases from V and 10 bases from J, with 23 bases between. Germline assignment: CDR1 MDHEN and CDR2 SYDVKM. The CDR3 has 15 residues. Sequencing used immunoSEQ multiplex PCR; TCRdb keeps in-frame clones, though not all of them. The table has 200,000 to 250,000 clones, approximately 80% seen once. The source is a man aged 25 to 45 with active or convalescent COVID-19. The source material was peripheral blood. The chain is built from TRBV28 and TRBJ1-2; D gene ambiguous. The DNA for the CDR3 is TGTGCCAGCAGTCCCCATTCTAGTCCAAGGGAGGACTACACCTTC. As protein: CASSPHSSPREDYTF.